The next 21 T cell receptor beta chains were all read from a single sample in a study of early T cells in non-severe SARS-CoV-2 infection. MiXCR was run by TCRdb on the 5' RACE reads, yielding one entry per CDR3 protein. The sample holds 35,000 to 45,000 distinct CDR3 sequences; around 6.1% are singletons and the top ten take under 25%. The sequences come from whole blood, collected at baseline. These receptors were taken from an adult who was a healthcare worker with PCR-confirmed SARS-CoV-2 infection or an uninfected control (not recorded which).

The rearrangement uses TRBV10-2 and TRBJ1-1; D might be TRBD1 (6 bases). Germline V gene data show CDR1 as WSHSY and CDR2 as SAAADI. The CDR3 has 13 amino acids. Trimming cost V 6 bases and J 5 bases, with 13 bases left between them. For the CDR3, the DNA is TGCGCCAGCAGAACCCAGGGGAGGACTGAAGCTTTCTTT. Translation: CASRTQGRTEAFF.

The chain uses TRBV6-4 and TRBJ1-6; tentative D call: TRBD1 (5 bases). Germline assignment: CDR1 MRHNA and CDR2 SNTAGT. V was clipped by 6 bases and J by 6 bases, with 12 bases between them. The CDR3 has 14 residues. The CDR3 nucleotides are TGTGCCAGCAGCGAGGGACCGTTTAATTCACCCCTCCACTTT. Translating it yields CASSEGPFNSPLHF.

This clonotype was detected many times. The rearrangement links TRBV4-2 to TRBJ2-7, with D perhaps TRBD1 (5 bases). The CDR3 is 16 amino acids. Trimming removed 0 bases at V and 2 bases at J, with 14 bases between. Germline CDR1 reads LGHNA; CDR2 reads YNFKEQ. CDR3 amino acids: CASSQDDPRGPYEQYF. In nucleotides, the CDR3 is TGTGCCAGCAGCCAAGATGACCCTAGGGGCCCCTACGAGCAGTACTTC.

This clonotype was observed at least ten times. CDR3 nucleotide sequence: TGCAGTGCTGCTAGCGGTTCCTACGAGCAGTACTTC. This codes for CSAASGSYEQYF. This chain connects TRBV20-1 to TRBJ2-7, with 7 nucleotides matching TRBD2. Germline loops: CDR1 DFQATT, CDR2 SNEGSKA (reference sequence). Trimming at V came to 5 bases and at J to 1 base, leaving 2 bases not matched to a gene. The CDR3 runs to 12 residues.

This clonotype was seen repeatedly, ten times or more. The chain joins TRBV12-3 or TRBV12-4 to TRBJ2-3, with D unclear. The CDR3 is made up of 12 amino acids. V gave up 7 bases and J gave up 8 bases, with 13 bases separating them. CDR3 sequence reads: CASKVGATTQYF. The CDR3, as DNA: TGTGCCAGCAAAGTCGGTGCCACTACGCAGTATTTT.

The CDR3 loop reads CASSFARTGGRSGANVLTF. The CDR3 DNA follows: TGTGCCAGCAGCTTTGCCCGGACAGGGGGCAGAAGTGGGGCCAACGTCCTGACTTTC. The rearrangement uses TRBV9 and TRBJ2-6; 11 bases fit TRBD1. V lost 4 bases to trimming and J lost 3 bases; unmatched junction nucleotides: 12. CDR3 length equals 19 residues. Per the germline V gene, CDR1 is SGDLS and CDR2 is YYNGEE.

This clonotype was picked up many times. This chain links TRBV11-2 with TRBJ2-1, with 7 nucleotides matching TRBD2. V dropped 5 bases and J dropped 5; count of bases not matched to a gene: 12. This CDR3 has 16 amino acids. The V gene's germline CDR1 is SGHAT and CDR2 FQNNGV. As DNA, the CDR3 is TGTGCCAGCAGCGCACTCCTAGCGGTGGGCAACAATGAGCAGTTCTTC. It codes for CASSALLAVGNNEQFF.

The J gene is TRBJ2-1, the V gene TRBV7-6; TRBD1 matches 7 bases. Germline assignment: CDR1 SGHVS and CDR2 FNYEAQ. Trimming at V came to 5 bases and at J to 7 bases, leaving 2 bases not matched to a gene. CDR3 length: 12 residues. CDR3 amino acids: CASSQTGNEQFF. Here the CDR3 DNA reads TGTGCCAGCAGCCAGACAGGGAATGAGCAGTTCTTC.

This clonotype appeared many times. CDR3 in DNA: TGTGCCAGCAGTTCCGAAGGTGGCAATCAGCCCCAGCATTTT. This sequence encodes CASSSEGGNQPQHF. This chain links TRBV27 with TRBJ1-5; D is unclear. The germline gives CDR1 MNHEY, CDR2 SMNVEV (reference sequence). Trimming shortened V by 4 bases and J by 2 bases, and 9 bases separated the two germline ends. This CDR3 comprises 14 residues.

This clonotype has a handful of counts. J is TRBJ2-1 and V is TRBV24-1; possibly TRBD1 for D (6 bases). The CDR3 runs 13 residues. Germline V lookup: CDR1 KGHDR, CDR2 SFDVKD. V was shortened by 9 bases and J by 7 bases, with 15 bases between the two germline ends. The CDR3 nucleotides are TGTGCCACCGTCTCCCAGGGGACGAATGAGCAGTTCTTC. It is translated as CATVSQGTNEQFF.

This clonotype was seen only a few times. The chain combines TRBV29-1 with TRBJ2-7, with 9 positions matching TRBD1. CDR3 length: 16 residues. Germline values: CDR1 SQVTM, CDR2 ANQGSEA. The trim removed 7 bases at V and 2 bases at J, leaving 15 bases unmatched. The CDR3 reads CSAEGLPGQGPYEQYF. The CDR3 DNA reads as TGCAGCGCTGAGGGCTTACCGGGACAGGGCCCCTACGAGCAGTACTTC.

In its sample, this clonotype was seen a few times. The chain carries TRBV6-2 or TRBV6-3 and TRBJ2-7; no definite D call. The CDR3 consists of 10 residues. V lost 6 bases, J lost 12 bases, and 12 bases lay in between. Germline CDR1 reads MNHEY; CDR2 reads SVGEGT. The CDR3 is CASSTTRRYF. CDR3 sequence (DNA): TGTGCCAGCAGCACGACACGGCGGTACTTC.

As concerns this clonotype: As the CDR3 is not closed by the conserved phenylalanine or tryptophan, this likely results from a read error. V usage is TRBV12-3 or TRBV12-4 and J usage is TRBJ1-1; D may be TRBD1 (5 bases). CDR3 length: 15 residues. V dropped 4 bases and J dropped 7 bases, with 19 bases sitting between them. This CDR3 is CASSYRVGPGFEAFL. For the CDR3, the DNA is TGTGCCAGCAGTTACCGAGTGGGACCGGGGTTTGAAGCTTTCCTT.

This clonotype showed up many times. The junction departs from germline at one end; a sequencing error may be responsible. The genes are TRBV7-6 and TRBJ2-7, with TRBD2 matching over 9 bases. Germline CDR1 and CDR2: SGHVS and FNYEAQ. This CDR3 spans 14 amino acids. For the CDR3, the DNA is TGTGCCAGCAGCGTAGCGGGGGAAGTCTACGAGCAGTACTTC. Translating gives CASSVAGEVYEQYF.

This clonotype was detected many times. The V and J genes are TRBV7-2 and TRBJ1-4; D unclear. Trimming pared 5 bases from V and 8 bases from J, leaving 12 bases between. The V gene's germline CDR1 is SGHTA and CDR2 FQGNSA. This CDR3 has 13 residues. CDR3 loop: CASSLAVGEKLFF. Here the CDR3 DNA reads TGTGCCAGCAGCCTCGCCGTTGGAGAAAAACTGTTTTTT.

The rearrangement links TRBV2 to TRBJ1-1; no clear D. V lost 3 bases and J 2 bases, leaving 7 bases between the germline ends. CDR1 and CDR2 from the germline V gene are SNHLY and FYNNEI. This CDR3 comprises 13 residues. The CDR3 sequence is CASSDPANTEAFF. Here the CDR3 DNA reads TGTGCCAGCAGTGATCCCGCCAACACTGAAGCTTTCTTT.

The V call is TRBV5-4, the J call TRBJ2-1; D possibly uses TRBD1 or TRBD2 (5 bases each). Germline V gives CDR1 SGHNT, CDR2 YYREEE (reference sequence). Deletions cut 4 bases from V and 2 bases from J, with 10 bases between. The CDR3 has 14 amino acids. The CDR3 coding sequence is TGTGCCAGCAGCCCCGGGACGGCCTACAATGAGCAGTTCTTC. It is translated as CASSPGTAYNEQFF.

V gene TRBV20-1 combines with J gene TRBJ2-7; 7 bases map to TRBD1. V trimming: 3 bases; J trimming: 7 bases; junction bases outside the gene matches: 9. CDR3 length: 13 amino acids. The germline V gene has CDR1 DFQATT and CDR2 SNEGSKA (reference sequence). CDR3 bases: TGCAGTGCTAGTTGGGACAGCCCACGGGAGCAGTACTTC. The encoded protein is CSASWDSPREQYF.

This clonotype was counted ten times or more. The chain combines TRBV20-1 with TRBJ2-3; TRBD2 aligns across 9 bases. V lost 6 bases to trimming and J lost 8 bases; unmatched junction nucleotides: 15. The CDR3 has 15 residues. Germline V lookup: CDR1 DFQATT, CDR2 SNEGSKA (reference sequence). The CDR3: CSASRPLAGSFTQYF. The CDR3 DNA reads TGCAGTGCCTCGCGCCCCCTAGCGGGGAGTTTTACGCAGTATTTT.

V gene TRBV18 combines with J gene TRBJ1-1; TRBD1 might be the D (5 bases). Germline values: CDR1 KGHSH, CDR2 LQKENI. CDR3 size: 14 residues. V was trimmed by 2 bases and J by 2 bases, leaving 9 bases between them. In nucleotides, the CDR3 is TGTGCCAGCTCACCAGGGACGGGAAACACTGAAGCTTTCTTT. Translated: CASSPGTGNTEAFF.

In this sample, this clonotype turned up many times. The CDR3 DNA follows: TGTGCCAGTGTTAGCGGGGGGGGTTCCAATGAGCAGTTCTTC. It encodes CASVSGGGSNEQFF. The J gene is TRBJ2-1, the V gene TRBV19; 11 bases agree with TRBD2. In germline, CDR1 is LNHDA, CDR2 SQIVND (reference sequence). Trimming removed 8 bases from V and 6 bases from J; junction bases left unmatched: 6. This CDR3 has 14 amino acids.